This T cell receptor beta chain emerged from a study of cytomegalovirus exposure and HLA in healthy donors. This clone was picked up one time. Its antigen is not identified. The PCR used 60 Vbeta and 13 Jbeta primers. Assay used: immunoSEQ multiplex PCR; TCRdb lists only in-frame clones, some missing. The repertoire consists of about 120,000 clones, with about 78% occurring once and the leading ten covering 1.2%. Whole-study findings and limits: Fewer N-insertions than the roughly 670-donor mean were reportedly shown by an Asian-associated ancestry cluster in a later analysis. In an earlier analysis, productive rearrangement rates for most beta V segments clustered near 87% or 30%.

The CDR3 runs to 14 residues. Trimming took off 3 bases at V and 7 bases at J, with 16 bases between the two ends. In germline, CDR1 is LNHDA, CDR2 SQIVND (reference sequence). Source material: PBMCs. This sequence originates from a female donor in good health and CMV-seronegative. The chain recombines TRBV19 with TRBJ2-7, with D perhaps matching TRBD2 (6 bases). CDR3 residues: CASSMMGGAGEQYF. The CDR3 bases are TGTGCCAGTAGTATGATGGGCGGGGCCGGGGAGCAGTACTTC.